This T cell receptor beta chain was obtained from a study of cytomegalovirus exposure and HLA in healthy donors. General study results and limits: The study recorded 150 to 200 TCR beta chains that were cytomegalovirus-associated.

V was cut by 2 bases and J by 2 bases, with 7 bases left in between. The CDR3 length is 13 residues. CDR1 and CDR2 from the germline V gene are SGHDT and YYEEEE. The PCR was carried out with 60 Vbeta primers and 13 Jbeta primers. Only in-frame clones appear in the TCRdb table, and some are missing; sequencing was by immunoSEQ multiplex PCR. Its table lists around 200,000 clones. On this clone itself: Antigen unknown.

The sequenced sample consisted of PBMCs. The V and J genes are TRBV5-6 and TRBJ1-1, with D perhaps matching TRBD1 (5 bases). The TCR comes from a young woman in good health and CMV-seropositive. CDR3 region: CASSFDRNTEAFF. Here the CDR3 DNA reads TGTGCCAGCAGCTTCGACAGAAACACTGAAGCTTTCTTT.